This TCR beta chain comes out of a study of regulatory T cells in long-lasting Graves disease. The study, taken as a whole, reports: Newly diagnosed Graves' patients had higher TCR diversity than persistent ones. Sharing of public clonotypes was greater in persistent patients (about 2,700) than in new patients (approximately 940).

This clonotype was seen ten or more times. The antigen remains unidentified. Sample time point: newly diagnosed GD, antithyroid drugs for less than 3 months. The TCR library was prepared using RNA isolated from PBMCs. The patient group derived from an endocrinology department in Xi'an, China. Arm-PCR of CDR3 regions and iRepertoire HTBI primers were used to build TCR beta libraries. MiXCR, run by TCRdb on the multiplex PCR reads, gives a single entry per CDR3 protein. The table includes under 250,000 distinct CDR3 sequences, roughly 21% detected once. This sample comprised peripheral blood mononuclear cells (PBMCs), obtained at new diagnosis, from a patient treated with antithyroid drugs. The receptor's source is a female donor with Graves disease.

Here the CDR3 reads CASSPDPQGETQYF. CDR3 sequence (DNA): TGTGCCAGCAGTCCCGACCCCCAGGGGGAGACCCAGTACTTC. This chain links TRBV7-2 with TRBJ2-5; D may be TRBD1 (6 bases). The CDR3 contains 14 residues. V dropped 6 bases and J dropped 5 bases, with 16 bases sitting between them. The germline V gene has CDR1 SGHTA and CDR2 FQGNSA.